The clone carrying this TCR beta chain occurred many times. What it recognizes is unknown. The data were obtained in a study of blood T cells in healthy people across ages. Findings and limits, study-wide: With age, beta diversity per million T cells declined roughly linearly, significantly by 30 to 40. Fewer expanded clones and more diversity marked long-lived versus aged donors.

V was cut by 7 bases and J by 0 bases, with 8 bases left in between. CDR3 length equals 12 residues. Germline V gene data show CDR1 as SQVTM and CDR2 as ANQGSEA. For the second PCR, which ran for about 7 to 11 cycles, a sample-barcoded 5' primer and a J-beta primer mix were used. One entry per CDR3 protein results from TCRdb running MiXCR on the 5' RACE reads. Among around 900,000 distinct CDR3 sequences listed, under 30% were seen once. Individuals who donated were healthy Caucasians from Russia aged about 6 to 90. Total RNA extracted from each sample amounted to at least 5.5 micrograms. This receptor was taken from a woman over 75 in good health. Input material: blood. The chain joins TRBV29-1 to TRBJ2-3, with D possibly matching TRBD2 (5 bases). CDR3 region: CSAAVSTDTQYF. CDR3 coding DNA: TGCAGCGCAGCGGTTAGCACAGATACGCAGTATTTT.